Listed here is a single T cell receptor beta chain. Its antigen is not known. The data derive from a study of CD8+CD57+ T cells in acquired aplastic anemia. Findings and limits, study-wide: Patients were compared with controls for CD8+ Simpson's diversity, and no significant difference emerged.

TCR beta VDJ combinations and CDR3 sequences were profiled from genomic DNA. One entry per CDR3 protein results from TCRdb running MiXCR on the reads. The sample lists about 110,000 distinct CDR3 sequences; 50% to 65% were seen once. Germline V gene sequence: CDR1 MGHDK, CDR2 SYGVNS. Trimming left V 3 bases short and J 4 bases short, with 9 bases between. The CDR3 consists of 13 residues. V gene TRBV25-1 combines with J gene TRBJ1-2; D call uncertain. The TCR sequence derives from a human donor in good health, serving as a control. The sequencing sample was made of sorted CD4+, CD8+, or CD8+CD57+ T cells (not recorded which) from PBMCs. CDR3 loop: CASSDGQRYGYTF. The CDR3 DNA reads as TGTGCCAGCAGTGACGGGCAGCGCTATGGCTACACCTTC.